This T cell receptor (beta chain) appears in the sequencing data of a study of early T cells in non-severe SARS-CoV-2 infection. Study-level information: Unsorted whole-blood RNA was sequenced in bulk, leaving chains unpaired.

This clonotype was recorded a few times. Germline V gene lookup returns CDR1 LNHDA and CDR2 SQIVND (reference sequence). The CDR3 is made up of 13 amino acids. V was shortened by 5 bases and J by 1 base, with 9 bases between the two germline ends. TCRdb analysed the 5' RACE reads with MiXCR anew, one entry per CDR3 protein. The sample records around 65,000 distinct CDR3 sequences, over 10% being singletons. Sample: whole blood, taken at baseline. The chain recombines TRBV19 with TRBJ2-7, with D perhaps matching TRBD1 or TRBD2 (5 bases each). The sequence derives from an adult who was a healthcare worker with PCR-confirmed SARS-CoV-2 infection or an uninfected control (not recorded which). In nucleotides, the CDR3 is TGTGCCAGTAGTCATGGGACGTCCTACGAGCAGTACTTC. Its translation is CASSHGTSYEQYF.